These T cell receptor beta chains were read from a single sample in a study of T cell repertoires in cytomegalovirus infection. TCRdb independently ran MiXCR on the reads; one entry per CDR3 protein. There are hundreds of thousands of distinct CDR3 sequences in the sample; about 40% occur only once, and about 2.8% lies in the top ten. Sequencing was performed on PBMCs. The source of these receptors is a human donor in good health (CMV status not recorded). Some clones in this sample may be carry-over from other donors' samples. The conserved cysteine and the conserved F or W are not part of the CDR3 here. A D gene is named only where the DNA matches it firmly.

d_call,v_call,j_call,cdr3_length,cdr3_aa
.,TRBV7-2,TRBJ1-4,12,ASSLTGSSWKLF
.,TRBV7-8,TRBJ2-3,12,ASSLGGRFDTQY
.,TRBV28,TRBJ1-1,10,ASISVNTEAF
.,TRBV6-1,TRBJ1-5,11,ASSERENQPQH
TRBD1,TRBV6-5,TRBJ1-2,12,ASSYGRGRERYT
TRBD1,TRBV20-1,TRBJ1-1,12,SAREGGGGTEAF
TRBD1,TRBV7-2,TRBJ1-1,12,ASSLAQGASVAF
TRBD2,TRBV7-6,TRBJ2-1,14,ASSGDRDYLYNEQF
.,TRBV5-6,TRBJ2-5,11,ASSPGTEETQY
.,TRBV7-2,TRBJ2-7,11,ASSRNAGYEQY
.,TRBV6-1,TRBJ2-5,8,ASSEETQY
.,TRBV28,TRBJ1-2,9,ASSWSRGVA
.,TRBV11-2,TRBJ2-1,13,ASSRREQAYNEQF
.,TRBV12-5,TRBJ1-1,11,ASGLVGGTEAF
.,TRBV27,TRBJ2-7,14,ASSSLSAAGSYEQY
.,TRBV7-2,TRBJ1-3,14,ASSLENGFSGNTIY
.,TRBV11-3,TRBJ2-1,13,ASSSSDWRDNEQF
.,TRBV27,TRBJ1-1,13,ASRLEGLPNTEAF
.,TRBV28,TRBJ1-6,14,ASSSLGTMINSPLH
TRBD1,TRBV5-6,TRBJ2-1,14,ASSLALQGERQEQF
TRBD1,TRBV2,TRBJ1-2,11,ASAGGQGRGYT
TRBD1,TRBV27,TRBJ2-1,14,ASSYDRGFGIDEQF
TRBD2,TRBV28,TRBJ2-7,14,ASSWGSGTWDYEQY
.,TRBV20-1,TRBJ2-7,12,SAGGLTQGYEQY
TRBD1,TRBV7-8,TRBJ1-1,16,ASSKRVPGQGVNTEAF
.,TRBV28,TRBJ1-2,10,AISLDGTVYT
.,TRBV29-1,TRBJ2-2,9,SVEHTGELF
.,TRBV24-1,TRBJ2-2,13,ATSDLRLGTGELF
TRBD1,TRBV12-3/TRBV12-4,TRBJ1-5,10,ASSGHRGNQH
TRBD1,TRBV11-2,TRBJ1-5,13,ASSMSGTGHQPQH
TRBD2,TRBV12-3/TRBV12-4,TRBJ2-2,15,ASSLGPGLAYTGELF
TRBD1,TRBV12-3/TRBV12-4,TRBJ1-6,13,ASRTGQGHNSPLH
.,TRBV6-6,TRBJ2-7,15,ASSYSILSRGDHEQY
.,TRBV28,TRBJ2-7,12,ASSLGRARAEQY
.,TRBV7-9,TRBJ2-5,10,ASGPEQETQY
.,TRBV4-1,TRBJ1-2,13,ASSQVGETNYGYT
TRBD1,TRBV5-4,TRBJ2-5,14,ASSPGQGPFQETQY
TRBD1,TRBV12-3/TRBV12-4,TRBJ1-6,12,ASSLTGERSPLH
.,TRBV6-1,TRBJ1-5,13,ASSEGPTGRQPQH
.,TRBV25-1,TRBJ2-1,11,ASSGQGLNEQF
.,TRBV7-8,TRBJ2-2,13,ASILSRARGGELF
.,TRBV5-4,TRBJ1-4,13,ASSKYREGSEKLF
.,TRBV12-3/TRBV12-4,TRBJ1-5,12,ASSHRFPNQPQH
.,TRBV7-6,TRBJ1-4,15,ASSLGAGLGTGEKLF
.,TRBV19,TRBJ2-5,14,ASSLQEDSPQETQY
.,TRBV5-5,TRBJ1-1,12,ASSLVLEGTEAF
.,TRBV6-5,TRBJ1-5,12,ASRRTALNQPQH
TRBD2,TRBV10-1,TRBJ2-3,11,ASSAQRGGTQY
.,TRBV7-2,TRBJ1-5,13,ASSLMGGGYQPQH
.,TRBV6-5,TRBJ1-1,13,ASSTVRVLNTEAF
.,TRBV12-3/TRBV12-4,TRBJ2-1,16,ASSRITSAAPLDYEQF
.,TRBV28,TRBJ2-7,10,ASRTSRGDQY
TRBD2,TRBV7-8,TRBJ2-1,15,ASSTGLEIAGYNEQF
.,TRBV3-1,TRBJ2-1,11,ASSPTGGSEQF
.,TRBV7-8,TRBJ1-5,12,ASTQGRSNQPQH